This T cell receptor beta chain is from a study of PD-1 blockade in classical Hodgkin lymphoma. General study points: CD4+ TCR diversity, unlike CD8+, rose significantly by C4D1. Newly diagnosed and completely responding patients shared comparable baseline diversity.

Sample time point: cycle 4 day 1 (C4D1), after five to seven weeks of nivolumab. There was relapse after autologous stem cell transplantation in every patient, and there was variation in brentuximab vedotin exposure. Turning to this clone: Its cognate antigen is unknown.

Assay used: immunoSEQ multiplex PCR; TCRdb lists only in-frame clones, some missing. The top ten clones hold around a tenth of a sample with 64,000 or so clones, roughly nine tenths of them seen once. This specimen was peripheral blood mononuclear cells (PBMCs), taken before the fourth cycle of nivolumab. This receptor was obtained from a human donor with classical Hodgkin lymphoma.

CDR3 DNA: TGTGCCAGCAGTCAGTTAGGACAGTCCTTGAACACTGAAGCTTTCTTT. Translation: CASSQLGQSLNTEAFF. This chain uses TRBV27 with TRBJ1-1; tentative D call: TRBD1 (6 bases). CDR1 is MNHEY, CDR2 SMNVEV, per germline (reference sequence). The CDR3 contains 16 residues. The ends were cut back, 5 bases at V and 0 bases at J, with 16 bases in the middle.